This is a list of T cell receptor beta chains from one sample in a study of response to subunit inactivated influenza vaccine. TCRdb used MiXCR to reprocess the RT-PCR reads, holding one entry per CDR3 protein. This repertoire shows about 520,000 distinct CDR3 sequences, roughly 9.7% found once; its top ten account for approximately 12%. The sample consisted of PBMCs from blood, taken more than 35 days after vaccination. The receptors stem from a man aged 50 or older who received an inactivated influenza vaccine. Each CDR3 is given with its conserved first and last residue. The order of the fields is CDR3 DNA, CDR3 protein, V gene, CDR3 length, J gene, D gene, clone size. D genes are given only for firm matches. The size entry is marked missing in some rows and otherwise reads once, few, many or a size class.

TGTGCCAGCAGACGCGGGACTAGCGGGGGGCACAATGAGCAGTTCTTC CASRRGTSGGHNEQFF TRBV27 16 TRBJ2-1 TRBD2 few
TGTGCCACTACGGGACACTTCTACGAGCAGTACTTC CATTGHFYEQYF TRBV25-1 12 TRBJ2-7 - many
TGTGCCAGCAGCCAAGTTCTTAGAGATACGCAGTATTTT CASSQVLRDTQYF TRBV3-1 13 TRBJ2-3 - many
TGCAGTGCTAGTGAGCGGGGGGGCGTGGATGAGCAGTTCTTC CSASERGGVDEQFF TRBV20-1 14 TRBJ2-1 TRBD2 many
TGCAGTGCAACTTTGACTAGCGGGAGGTCAGATACGCAGTATTTT CSATLTSGRSDTQYF TRBV20-1 15 TRBJ2-3 TRBD2 -
TGTGCCAGCAGTTCGGCGGGAGATACGCAGTATTTT CASSSAGDTQYF TRBV27 12 TRBJ2-3 - many
TGTGCCAGCAGTTTAGCCGTTGAAGCTTTCTTT CASSLAVEAFF TRBV12-3/TRBV12-4 11 TRBJ1-1 - few
TGCAGTGCTAGGCGGGGGGGGAGCACCGGGGAGCTGTTTTTT CSARRGGSTGELFF TRBV20-1 14 TRBJ2-2 TRBD2 few
TGTGCCAGCAGCATACTAGCGGGGGAGAGTAATGAGCAGTTCTTC CASSILAGESNEQFF TRBV12-3/TRBV12-4 15 TRBJ2-1 TRBD2 many
TGTGCCAGCAGCCTTAACGGGAGGTCCTACAATGAGCAGTTCTTC CASSLNGRSYNEQFF TRBV6-1 15 TRBJ2-1 TRBD2 few
TGTGCCACCAGTGATTTTCGGAACATTCAGTACTTC CATSDFRNIQYF TRBV24-1 12 TRBJ2-4 - few
TGTGCCACCAGCAGAGATCGCGGAAGCAGCCGATCTGGGGCCAACGTCCTGACTTTC CATSRDRGSSRSGANVLTF TRBV15 19 TRBJ2-6 - -
TGTGCCAGCAGCTTCGGACAGGTTGAAGCTTTCTTT CASSFGQVEAFF TRBV5-6 12 TRBJ1-1 TRBD1 -
TGCAGTGCTCCTGAGGATGGCTACACCTTC CSAPEDGYTF TRBV20-1 10 TRBJ1-2 - many
TGTGCCAGCAGCTTAGCAAGGCTAGCGGGGTCCCGAGGCGATGAGCAGTTCTTC CASSLARLAGSRGDEQFF TRBV7-2 18 TRBJ2-1 TRBD2 few
TGCGCCAGCAGTCCCGGACTAGCGGCGCTCTCCTACGAGCAGTACTTC CASSPGLAALSYEQYF TRBV5-1 16 TRBJ2-7 TRBD2 many
TGTGCCAGTAGTGCGACCGGACAGGGTTCCACTGAAGCTTTCTTT CASSATGQGSTEAFF TRBV19 15 TRBJ1-1 TRBD1 -
TGCAGTGCAGCCCCGGGAGCCCAAGAGACCCAGTACTTC CSAAPGAQETQYF TRBV20-1 13 TRBJ2-5 - -
TGTGCCAGCAGCTTATCCCTCATTGGTAGCGGCTTCACAGATACGCAGTATTTT CASSLSLIGSGFTDTQYF TRBV11-2 18 TRBJ2-3 - -
TGTGCCAGCAGCCCAAGGACAGGGGGCATCTATGGCTACACCTTC CASSPRTGGIYGYTF TRBV7-2 15 TRBJ1-2 TRBD1 -
TGCGCCAGCAGCTTGGAAAGGGGCGCCGACTATGGCTACACCTTC CASSLERGADYGYTF TRBV5-1 15 TRBJ1-2 - many
TGCAGTGCTAGCGGTTCCGGGACTGCCCAATACGAGCAGTACTTC CSASGSGTAQYEQYF TRBV20-1 15 TRBJ2-7 - -
TGCAGTGCTAGAGAGCCCTCAAGGGGGAGATGGCCCTACGAGCAGTACTTC CSAREPSRGRWPYEQYF TRBV20-1 17 TRBJ2-7 - -
TGTGCCAGCACCCGGACAGAAGATCCCTACGAGCAGTACTTC CASTRTEDPYEQYF TRBV12-3/TRBV12-4 14 TRBJ2-7 - few
TGTGCCAGCAGTTTGGCATTAGGGACTGAAGCTTTCTTT CASSLALGTEAFF TRBV12-3/TRBV12-4 13 TRBJ1-1 - many
TGCAGTGCTAGCCGGCAGGTCCCTTACGAGCAGTACTTC CSASRQVPYEQYF TRBV20-1 13 TRBJ2-7 - -
TGTGCCATCAGTGAGCCGATTGGCAGGGTCTATGGCTACACCTTC CAISEPIGRVYGYTF TRBV10-3 15 TRBJ1-2 - few
TGCAGTGCCCCCGACAGGCAGGGGACCCAAGAGACCCAGTACTTC CSAPDRQGTQETQYF TRBV20-1 15 TRBJ2-5 - many
TGTGCCAGCAGCTTAGGCGTAGGAATCAATGAGCAGTTCTTC CASSLGVGINEQFF TRBV7-2 14 TRBJ2-1 - -
TGCAGCGTTGACGCAGGTTGGGGATACGAGCAGTACTTC CSVDAGWGYEQYF TRBV29-1 13 TRBJ2-7 - -
TGCGCCAGCAGCTTGACAGCCACAGATACGCAGTATTTT CASSLTATDTQYF TRBV5-1 13 TRBJ2-3 - few
TGTGCCAGCAGCCCGCAACAGGGGAGACATGAAAAACTGTTTTTT CASSPQQGRHEKLFF TRBV7-2 15 TRBJ1-4 TRBD1 few
TGCGCCAGCAGCTTGGTATTTCGGCAGGCGACCTACAATGAGCAGTTCTTC CASSLVFRQATYNEQFF TRBV5-1 17 TRBJ2-1 - many
TGCAGTGCTAGTCGAGTGAACACTGAAGCTTTCTTT CSASRVNTEAFF TRBV20-1 12 TRBJ1-1 - many
TGCAGCGTTGTCCTTGGCCACTCTGGGGCCAACGTCCTGACTTTC CSVVLGHSGANVLTF TRBV29-1 15 TRBJ2-6 - few
TGTGCCAGCAGCTTACAAAGCGGGAGGGCCTACGAGCAGTACTTC CASSLQSGRAYEQYF TRBV7-3 15 TRBJ2-7 TRBD2 -
TGCAGTGCTAGTCGTGGGCGGGAGGGTAGGACCGGGGAGCTGTTTTTT CSASRGREGRTGELFF TRBV20-1 16 TRBJ2-2 TRBD2 few
TGTGCCAGCAGCTCAGGGAGCTTGGGGGATGCTTTCTTT CASSSGSLGDAFF TRBV7-2 13 TRBJ1-1 - few
TGTGCCAGCAGGATAGGATGGAACACTGAAGCTTTCTTT CASRIGWNTEAFF TRBV11-2 13 TRBJ1-1 - few
TGTGCCACCAGTGATTTAGGGGACAACCAAGAGACCCAGTACTTC CATSDLGDNQETQYF TRBV24-1 15 TRBJ2-5 - -
TGCGCCAGCAGCTTGTCCCCGGGCGGCGATTCACCCCTCCACTTT CASSLSPGGDSPLHF TRBV5-1 15 TRBJ1-6 - few
TGTGCCAGCAGTTTCAGGCCAATGGCTCCTGGGGCCAACGTCCTGACTTTC CASSFRPMAPGANVLTF TRBV12-3/TRBV12-4 17 TRBJ2-6 - few
TGTGCCAGCAGTGAAGTGCTTACGAGCTCCTACAATGAGCAGTTCTTC CASSEVLTSSYNEQFF TRBV2 16 TRBJ2-1 - few
TGCAGTGCTAGACGCCTCGTCACCGGGGAGCTGTTTTTT CSARRLVTGELFF TRBV20-1 13 TRBJ2-2 - -
TGTGCCAGCAGTTACCGTGACAGTGGCCACGAGCAGTACTTC CASSYRDSGHEQYF TRBV6-5 14 TRBJ2-7 - few
TGTGCCAGCAGCCCCCCGGGACATCTTTACGAGCAGTACTTC CASSPPGHLYEQYF TRBV21-1 14 TRBJ2-7 - few
TGTGCCAGCAGCAAGCAACCGGGGATCAAAGAGACCCAGTACTTC CASSKQPGIKETQYF TRBV7-3 15 TRBJ2-5 - many
TGTGCCACCAGCTCAATCCGGGACAGGTCCGACAATGAGCAGTTCTTC CATSSIRDRSDNEQFF TRBV24-1 16 TRBJ2-1 TRBD1 many